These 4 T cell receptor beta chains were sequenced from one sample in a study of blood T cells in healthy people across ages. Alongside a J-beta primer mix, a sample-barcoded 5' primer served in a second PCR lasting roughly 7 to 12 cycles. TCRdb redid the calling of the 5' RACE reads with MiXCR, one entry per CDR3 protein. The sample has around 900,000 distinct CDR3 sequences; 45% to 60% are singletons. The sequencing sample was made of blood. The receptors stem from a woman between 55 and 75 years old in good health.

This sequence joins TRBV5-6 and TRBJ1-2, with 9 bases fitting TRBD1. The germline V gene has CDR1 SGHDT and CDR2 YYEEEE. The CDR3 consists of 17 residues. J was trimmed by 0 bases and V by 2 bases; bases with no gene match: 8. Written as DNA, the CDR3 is TGTGCCAGCAGCTTATTCAAAAGGACAGGGGCTAACTATGGCTACACCTTC. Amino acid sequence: CASSLFKRTGANYGYTF.

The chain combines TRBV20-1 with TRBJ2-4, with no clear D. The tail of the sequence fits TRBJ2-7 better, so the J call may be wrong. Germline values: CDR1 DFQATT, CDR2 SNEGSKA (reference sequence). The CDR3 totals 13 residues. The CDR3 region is CSSAIGRYYEQYF. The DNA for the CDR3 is TGCAGTTCTGCCATCGGACGGTACTACGAGCAGTACTTC.

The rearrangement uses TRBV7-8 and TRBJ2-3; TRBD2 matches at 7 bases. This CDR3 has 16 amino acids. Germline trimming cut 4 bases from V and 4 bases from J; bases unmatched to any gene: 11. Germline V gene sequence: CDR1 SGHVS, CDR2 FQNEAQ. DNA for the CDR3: TGTGCCAGCAGCTCCGAACCTCGGACTAGTCCAGATACGCAGTATTTT. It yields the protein CASSSEPRTSPDTQYF.

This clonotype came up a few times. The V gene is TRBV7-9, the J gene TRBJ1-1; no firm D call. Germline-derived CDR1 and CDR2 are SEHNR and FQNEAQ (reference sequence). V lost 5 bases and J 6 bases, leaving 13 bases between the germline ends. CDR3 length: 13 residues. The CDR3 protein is CASSPDGRPEAFF. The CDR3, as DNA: TGTGCCAGCAGCCCCGACGGGCGGCCTGAAGCTTTCTTT.